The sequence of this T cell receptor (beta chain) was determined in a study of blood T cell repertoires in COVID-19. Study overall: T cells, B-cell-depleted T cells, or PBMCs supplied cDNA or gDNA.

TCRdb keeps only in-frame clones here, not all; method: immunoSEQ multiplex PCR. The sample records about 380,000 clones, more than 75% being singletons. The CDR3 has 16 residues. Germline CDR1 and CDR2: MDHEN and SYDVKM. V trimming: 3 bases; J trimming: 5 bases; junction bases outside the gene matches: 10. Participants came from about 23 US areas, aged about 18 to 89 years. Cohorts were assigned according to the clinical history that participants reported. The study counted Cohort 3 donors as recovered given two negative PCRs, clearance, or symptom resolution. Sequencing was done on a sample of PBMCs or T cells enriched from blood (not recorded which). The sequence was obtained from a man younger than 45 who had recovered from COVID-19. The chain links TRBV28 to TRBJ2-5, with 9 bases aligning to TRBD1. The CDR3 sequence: CASSFRDRASRETQYF. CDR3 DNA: TGTGCCAGCAGTTTTAGGGACAGGGCCTCCAGGGAGACCCAGTACTTC.